Each of the 16 T cell receptor beta chains below was sequenced from the same sample in a study of regulatory T cells in long-lasting Graves disease. Time point indicated: persistent/refractory GD, antithyroid drugs over 5 years with positive TRAb. The TCR library was prepared using RNA isolated from PBMCs. iRepertoire HTBI primers and Arm-PCR of CDR3 regions built TCR beta libraries. TCRdb re-called the multiplex PCR reads through MiXCR, storing one row per CDR3 protein. The sample gives 400,000 to 500,000 distinct CDR3 sequences, about 20% of which show up once; around 14% is in the top ten. Sequencing was performed on peripheral blood mononuclear cells (PBMCs), taken when the disease was refractory, from a patient treated with antithyroid drugs. The receptor source for this set is a female donor with Graves disease.

The chain links TRBV12-3 or TRBV12-4 to TRBJ1-3; 7 bases line up with TRBD1. This CDR3 region has 15 residues. J lost 9 bases, V lost 4 bases, and 12 bases had no gene match. CDR3 sequence: CASSSGQSTRTTIYF. CDR3 DNA: TGTGCCAGCAGTTCGGGACAGTCCACTCGGACCACCATATATTTT.

The chain is built from TRBV11-2 and TRBJ2-1, with D tentatively TRBD2 (5 bases). Germline V CDR1 and CDR2: SGHAT, FQNNGV. This CDR3 is 20 amino acids long. Trimming removed 1 base at V and 0 bases at J, with 22 bases between. For the CDR3, the DNA is TGTGCCAGCAGCTTAGCCGAGGGCCGGGTACGATTTAGCTCCTACAATGAGCAGTTCTTC. Translating it yields CASSLAEGRVRFSSYNEQFF.

The chain recombines TRBV5-1 with TRBJ1-5; 7 bases line up with TRBD1. Germline V gene data show CDR1 as SGHRS and CDR2 as YFSETQ. With V trimmed by 4 bases and J by 0 bases, 7 bases remained unmatched. CDR3 length: 16 residues. Here the CDR3 DNA reads TGCGCCAGCAGCCCCGGGACAGACAATAGCAATCAGCCCCAGCATTTT. It translates to CASSPGTDNSNQPQHF.

This clonotype occurred many times. The genes are TRBV12-3 or TRBV12-4 and TRBJ1-2; no firm D call. The CDR3 sequence is 13 residues long. Deletions cut 6 bases from V and 3 bases from J, with 11 bases between. The CDR3 DNA reads TGTGCCAGCAGCCGCCGAAAGGACTATGGCTACACCTTC. It encodes CASSRRKDYGYTF.

V is TRBV2 and J is TRBJ2-2, with TRBD2 as a possible D gene (5 bases). The CDR3 totals 14 residues. Germline-derived CDR1 and CDR2 are SNHLY and FYNNEI. Trimming left V 6 bases short and J 6 bases short, with 14 bases between. CDR3 coding DNA: TGTGCCAGCAGCGTATGGACCGGGGCCGGGGAGCTGTTTTTT. Translation gives CASSVWTGAGELFF. The full variable domain, completed using reference TRBV2 and TRBJ2-2, is EPEVTQTPSHQVTQMGQEVILRCVPISNHLYFYWYRQILGQKVEFLVSFYNNEISEKSEIFDDQFSVERPDGSNFTLKIRSTKLEDSAMYFCASSVWTGAGELFFGEGSRLTVL.

This clonotype was counted a few times. In DNA, the CDR3 is TGTGCCAGTAGTATAAGGACAGGGGATCAGCCCCAGCATTTT. Protein product: CASSIRTGDQPQHF. The chain is built from TRBV19 and TRBJ1-5; 9 bases map to TRBD1. The CDR3 length is 14 residues. CDR1 LNHDA and CDR2 SQIVND come from the germline V gene (reference sequence). Trimming removed 2 bases from V and 5 bases from J; junction bases left unmatched: 1.

In its sample, this clonotype was seen many times. The chain links TRBV29-1 to TRBJ2-5; 8 positions agree with TRBD1. V shed 8 bases and J 3 bases; nucleotides not matched to a gene: 8. The CDR3 spans 13 residues. CDR1 is SQVTM and CDR2 is ANQGSEA in the germline V gene. The CDR3 coding sequence is TGCAGCACTACGGGACAGGTAGAAGAGACCCAGTACTTC. Amino acids: CSTTGQVEETQYF.

This clonotype showed up just a few times. The chain employs TRBV6-2 or TRBV6-3 and TRBJ2-7; D might be TRBD1 (5 bases). The V end was cut by 7 bases, the J end by 6 bases, with 13 bases between. CDR3 length: 12 amino acids. Germline V gene data show CDR1 as MNHEY and CDR2 as SVGEGT. The CDR3 nucleotides read TGTGCCAGCACAAGGGGTGTCTCCGAGCAGTACTTC. Its translation: CASTRGVSEQYF.

The chain employs TRBV29-1 and TRBJ1-3; no clear D. Looked up from germline, CDR1 is SQVTM and CDR2 is ANQGSEA. Between the trimmed V and J ends, which lost 2 bases and 4 bases, there was a span of 12 bases. The CDR3 consists of 14 residues. This CDR3 is CSVEKESSGNTIYF. DNA of the CDR3: TGCAGCGTTGAAAAGGAATCGTCGGGAAACACCATATATTTT.

The chain links TRBV28 to TRBJ2-1; 13 positions agree with TRBD2. This CDR3 comprises 15 residues. Germline V gene sequence: CDR1 MDHEN, CDR2 SYDVKM. The trim removed 4 bases at V and 7 bases at J, leaving 4 bases unmatched. The chain's CDR3 is CASSSGLAGVNEQFF. The DNA for the CDR3 is TGTGCCAGCAGTTCCGGACTAGCGGGAGTGAATGAGCAGTTCTTC.

V usage is TRBV6-6 and J usage is TRBJ2-6; D possibly matches TRBD1 or TRBD2 (5 bases each). This CDR3 spans 18 amino acids. Trimming took 0 bases from V and 2 from J, leaving 14 bases between them. The germline V gene encodes CDR1 MNHNY and CDR2 SVGAGI (reference sequence). This CDR3 reads CASSYSGPGMAGANVLTF. The CDR3, as DNA: TGTGCCAGCAGTTACTCGGGACCGGGGATGGCTGGGGCCAACGTCCTGACTTTC.

This clonotype has a count of ten or more. This chain uses TRBV6-1 with TRBJ2-7; the match to TRBD2 covers 9 bases. CDR1 and CDR2 (germline): MNHNS, SASEGT. J gave up 5 bases and V 6 bases, and 8 bases lay outside the gene matches. The CDR3 length is 14 residues. The CDR3 DNA reads TGTGCCAGCAGAACGACTAGCGGACCAGACGAGCAGTACTTC. Translation: CASRTTSGPDEQYF.

This clonotype has more than one count but fewer than ten. V and J are TRBV6-1 and TRBJ1-6; TRBD1 aligns across 8 bases. With V trimmed by 6 bases and J by 8 bases, 12 bases remained unmatched. Germline V gene lookup returns CDR1 MNHNS and CDR2 SASEGT. The CDR3 is made up of 16 amino acids. CDR3 sequence (DNA): TGTGCCAGCAGCCCTACCCCGGGACAGGCGTATTCACCCCTCCACTTT. Translation gives CASSPTPGQAYSPLHF.

There are many counts of this clonotype. CDR3 loop: CASSFSRVAFF. The CDR3 DNA sequence: TGTGCCAGCAGCTTTTCCAGGGTTGCTTTCTTT. The chain employs TRBV11-3 and TRBJ1-1; perhaps TRBD1 as D (5 bases). There are 11 residues in the CDR3. Trimming took 3 bases from V and 11 from J, leaving 10 bases between them. Per germline, CDR1 SGHNT and CDR2 YENEEA.

This clonotype was picked up a small number of times. V gene TRBV7-2 combines with J gene TRBJ2-5, with TRBD2 matching over 10 bases. V trimming: 0 bases; J trimming: 5 bases; junction bases outside the gene matches: 6. The CDR3 loop spans 16 amino acids. Germline V gives CDR1 SGHTA, CDR2 FQGNSA. The CDR3 DNA follows: TGTGCCAGCAGCTTAGCGAAGCGGGGGGGCTGGGAGACCCAGTACTTC. It codes for CASSLAKRGGWETQYF.

The chain employs TRBV9 and TRBJ2-5; 9 bases match TRBD1. The CDR3 extends over 15 amino acids. The J segment lost 1 base and the V segment lost 4 bases, leaving 5 bases of the junction unmatched. Germline CDR1 is SGDLS and CDR2 is YYNGEE. CDR3 loop: CASSTGTGSQETQYF. The CDR3, as DNA: TGTGCCAGCAGCACCGGGACAGGGAGCCAAGAGACCCAGTACTTC.